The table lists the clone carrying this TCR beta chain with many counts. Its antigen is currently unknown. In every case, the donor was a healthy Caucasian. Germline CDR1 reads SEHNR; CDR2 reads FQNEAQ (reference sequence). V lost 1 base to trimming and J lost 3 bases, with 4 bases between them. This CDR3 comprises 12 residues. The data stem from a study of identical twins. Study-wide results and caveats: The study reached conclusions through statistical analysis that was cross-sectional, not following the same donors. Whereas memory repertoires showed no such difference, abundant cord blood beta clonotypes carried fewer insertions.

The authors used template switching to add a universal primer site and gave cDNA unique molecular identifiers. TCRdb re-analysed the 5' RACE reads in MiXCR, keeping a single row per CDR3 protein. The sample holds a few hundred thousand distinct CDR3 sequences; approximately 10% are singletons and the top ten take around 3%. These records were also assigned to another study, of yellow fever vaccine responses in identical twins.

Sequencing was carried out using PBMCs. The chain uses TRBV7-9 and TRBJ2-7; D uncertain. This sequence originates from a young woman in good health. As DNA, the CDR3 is TGTGCCAGCAGCTTAGAGTTCTACGAGCAGTACTTC. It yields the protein CASSLEFYEQYF.